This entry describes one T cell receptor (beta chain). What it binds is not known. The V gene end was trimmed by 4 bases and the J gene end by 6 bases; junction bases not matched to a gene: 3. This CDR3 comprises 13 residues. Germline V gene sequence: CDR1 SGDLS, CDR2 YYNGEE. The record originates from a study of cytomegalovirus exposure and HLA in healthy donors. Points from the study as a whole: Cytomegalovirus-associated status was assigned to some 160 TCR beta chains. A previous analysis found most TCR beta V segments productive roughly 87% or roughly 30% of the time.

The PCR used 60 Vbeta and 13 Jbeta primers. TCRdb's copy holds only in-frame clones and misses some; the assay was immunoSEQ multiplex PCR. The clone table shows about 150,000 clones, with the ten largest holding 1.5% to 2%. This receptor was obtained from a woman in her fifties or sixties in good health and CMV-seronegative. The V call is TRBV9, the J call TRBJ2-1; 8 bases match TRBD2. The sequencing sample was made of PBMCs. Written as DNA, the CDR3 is TGTGCCAGCAGCCCCGGACTAGCCAATGAGCAGTTCTTC. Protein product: CASSPGLANEQFF.